The 8 T cell receptor beta chains below come from one sample, sequenced in a study of blood T cell repertoires in COVID-19. Repertoires were generated with immunoSEQ multiplex PCR, while TCRdb's copy carries only in-frame clones and drops some. The sample records some 56,000 clones, over 65% being singletons. What was sequenced was peripheral blood. The receptors here all came from a man older than 75 with COVID-19, enrolled during active disease.

Regarding this clone: Other nucleotide sequences from this sample produce the same CDR3. The chain carries TRBV2 and TRBJ2-1; 11 nucleotides align to TRBD1. CDR1 and CDR2 from the germline V gene are SNHLY and FYNNEI. V lost 4 bases and J lost 2; bases outside the gene matches: 1. This CDR3 contains 15 residues. CDR3 DNA sequence: TGTGCCAGCAGTGGGACAGGGGGCACCTACAATGAGCAGTTCTTC. It yields the protein CASSGTGGTYNEQFF. Using reference TRBV2 and TRBJ2-1 for the parts outside the CDR3, the full variable domain is EPEVTQTPSHQVTQMGQEVILRCVPISNHLYFYWYRQILGQKVEFLVSFYNNEISEKSEIFDDQFSVERPDGSNFTLKIRSTKLEDSAMYFCASSGTGGTYNEQFFGPGTRLTVL.

This chain connects TRBV19 to TRBJ2-6; maybe TRBD1 (5 bases). Germline V gives CDR1 LNHDA, CDR2 SQIVND (reference sequence). The CDR3 has 16 residues. V was pared by 4 bases and J by 1 base, with 11 bases between. The CDR3 nucleotides read TGTGCCAGTAGTACCGCAGGGTTTTCTGGGGCCAACGTCCTGACTTTC. Protein product: CASSTAGFSGANVLTF.

V usage is TRBV7-8 and J usage is TRBJ1-4; no definite D call. The germline V gene encodes CDR1 SGHVS and CDR2 FQNEAQ. The CDR3 runs 14 residues. Trimming removed 0 bases from V and 4 bases from J, with 6 bases in between. This CDR3 is CASSLANFNEKLFF. The CDR3 DNA reads as TGTGCCAGCAGCTTAGCCAACTTTAATGAAAAACTGTTTTTT.

A word on this clone: Additional DNA sequences in this sample encode the identical CDR3. The V and J genes are TRBV3-1 (or the pseudogene TRBV3-2) and TRBJ2-5; TRBD2 might be the D (5 bases). Germline V gene sequence: CDR1 LGHDT, CDR2 YNNKEL (reference sequence). The V gene lost 0 bases and the J gene lost 6 bases, with 8 bases spanning the gap. The CDR3 length is 13 residues. The chain's CDR3 is CASSQDPGKTQYF. In DNA, the CDR3 is TGTGCCAGCAGCCAAGATCCGGGAAAGACCCAGTACTTC.

The genes are TRBV5-6 and TRBJ1-1; 12 nucleotides match TRBD1. The CDR3 has 16 amino acids. Trimming removed 0 bases from V and 7 bases from J; junction bases left unmatched: 7. Germline V gene lookup returns CDR1 SGHDT and CDR2 YYEEEE. The CDR3 DNA sequence: TGTGCCAGCAGCTTGGCGAGGGACAGGGGGCGGGATGAAGCTTTCTTT. Protein: CASSLARDRGRDEAFF.

V and J are TRBV18 and TRBJ1-2; 9 bases fit TRBD1. Germline values: CDR1 KGHSH, CDR2 LQKENI. The CDR3 loop spans 15 amino acids. V lost 3 bases to trimming and J lost 4 bases; unmatched junction nucleotides: 6. The CDR3 DNA reads TGTGCCAGCTCACCGACCGGGACAGGGCTCTATGGCTACACCTTC. Encoded protein: CASSPTGTGLYGYTF.

The CDR3 loop is CASSPGGRMGGDYGYTF. For the CDR3, the DNA is TGTGCCAGCAGCCCGGGGGGTAGGATGGGCGGCGACTATGGCTACACCTTC. The V and J genes are TRBV5-5 and TRBJ1-2; a possible D gene is TRBD1 (5 bases). CDR1 and CDR2 from the germline V gene are SGHKS and YYEKEE (reference sequence). V was pared by 4 bases and J by 3 bases, with 22 bases between. The CDR3 covers 17 residues.

A few counts support this clone. This chain joins TRBV20-1 and TRBJ1-4; D call uncertain. The CDR3 spans 15 residues. V gave up 3 bases and J gave up 7 bases, with 18 bases separating them. Per the germline V gene, CDR1 is DFQATT and CDR2 is SNEGSKA (reference sequence). The CDR3 DNA is TGCAGTGCTAGTCCCCACGTAGAGCGTCCTGAAAAACTGTTTTTT. This gives the protein CSASPHVERPEKLFF.